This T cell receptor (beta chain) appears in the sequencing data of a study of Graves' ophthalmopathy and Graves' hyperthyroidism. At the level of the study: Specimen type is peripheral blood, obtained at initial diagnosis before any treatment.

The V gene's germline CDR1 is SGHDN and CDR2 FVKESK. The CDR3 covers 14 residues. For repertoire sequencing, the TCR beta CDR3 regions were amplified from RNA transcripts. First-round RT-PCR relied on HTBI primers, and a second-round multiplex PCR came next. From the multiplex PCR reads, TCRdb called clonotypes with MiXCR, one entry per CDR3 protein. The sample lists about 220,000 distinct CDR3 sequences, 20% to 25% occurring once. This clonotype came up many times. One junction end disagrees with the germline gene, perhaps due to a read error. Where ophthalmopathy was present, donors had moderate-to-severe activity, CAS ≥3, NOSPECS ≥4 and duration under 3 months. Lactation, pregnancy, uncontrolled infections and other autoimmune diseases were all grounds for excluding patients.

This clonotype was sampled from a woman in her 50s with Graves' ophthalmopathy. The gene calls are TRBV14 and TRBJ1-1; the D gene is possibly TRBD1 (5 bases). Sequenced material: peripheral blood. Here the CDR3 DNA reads TGTGCCAGCAGCCAATGGGGCAAGAACACTAAAGCTTTCTTT. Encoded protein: CASSQWGKNTKAFF.